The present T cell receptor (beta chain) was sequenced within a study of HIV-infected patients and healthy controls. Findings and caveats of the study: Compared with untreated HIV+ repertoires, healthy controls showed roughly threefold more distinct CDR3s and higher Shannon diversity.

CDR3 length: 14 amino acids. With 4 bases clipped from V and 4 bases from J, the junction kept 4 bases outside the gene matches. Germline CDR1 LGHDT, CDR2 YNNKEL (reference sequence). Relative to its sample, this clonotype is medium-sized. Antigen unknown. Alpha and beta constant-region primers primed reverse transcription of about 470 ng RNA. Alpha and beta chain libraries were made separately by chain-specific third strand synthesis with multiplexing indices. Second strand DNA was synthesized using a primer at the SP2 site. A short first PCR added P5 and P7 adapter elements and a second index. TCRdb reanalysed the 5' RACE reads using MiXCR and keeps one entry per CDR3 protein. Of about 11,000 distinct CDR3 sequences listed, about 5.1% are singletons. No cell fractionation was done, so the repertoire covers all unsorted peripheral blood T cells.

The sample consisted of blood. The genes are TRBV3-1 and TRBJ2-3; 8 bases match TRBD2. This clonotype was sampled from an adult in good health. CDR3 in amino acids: CASSPGLASDTQYF. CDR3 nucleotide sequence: TGTGCCAGCAGCCCCGGACTAGCTTCAGATACGCAGTATTTT.